The T cell receptor (beta chain) under discussion was sequenced for a study of vaccination and CD4 T cells after COVID-19. Study context: Convalescents were six males and four females, two of them Hispanic. Post-COVID draws followed diagnosis by a median approximately 100 days (range 35 to 161).

From germline, CDR1 is MGHDK and CDR2 SYGVNS. This CDR3 spans 15 amino acids. V was shortened by 1 base and J by 2 bases, with 9 bases between the two germline ends. Points on this clonotype: No antigen is known for it.

Treatment here: roughly ten-day PBMC culture with coronavirus spike peptide pools or control peptides (ViraFEST assay). These CD4+ T cells came from an unexposed donor, sampled before the COVID-19 pandemic (2011-2018). With approximately nine days of culture completed, CD4+ T cells were isolated by negative selection. Cultured CD4+ T-cell DNA underwent Oncomine TCR Beta short-read sequencing. Extraction of genomic DNA was performed on cultured CD4+ T cells. TCRdb reanalysed the PCR reads using MiXCR and keeps one entry per CDR3 protein. This sample has about 7,000 distinct CDR3 sequences, with roughly two fifths found just once.

This TCR was sampled from a human donor in good health. Material: CD4+ T cells from blood, cultured in vitro. This chain links TRBV25-1 with TRBJ2-1, with D possibly matching TRBD2 (5 bases). The CDR3 is CASSEFGGTYNEQFF. The CDR3, as DNA: TGTGCCAGCAGTGAATTCGGAGGAACCTACAATGAGCAGTTCTTC.